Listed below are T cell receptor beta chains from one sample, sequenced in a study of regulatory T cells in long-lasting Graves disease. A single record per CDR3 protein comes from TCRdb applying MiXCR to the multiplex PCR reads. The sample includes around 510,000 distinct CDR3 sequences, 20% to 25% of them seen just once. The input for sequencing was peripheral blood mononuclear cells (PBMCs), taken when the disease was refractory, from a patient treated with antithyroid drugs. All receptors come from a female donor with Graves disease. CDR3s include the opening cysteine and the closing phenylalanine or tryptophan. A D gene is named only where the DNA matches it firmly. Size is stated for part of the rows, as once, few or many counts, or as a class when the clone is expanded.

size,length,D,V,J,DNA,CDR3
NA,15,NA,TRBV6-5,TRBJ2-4,TGTGCCAGCAGTTACGGGGTAGGGGGAATAAACACTCAGTACTTC,CASSYGVGGINTQYF
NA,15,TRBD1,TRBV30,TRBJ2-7,TGTGCCTGGAGTGTAGGCGGGACAGGGGCCTACGAGCAGTACTTC,CAWSVGGTGAYEQYF
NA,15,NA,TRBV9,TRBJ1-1,TGTGCCAGCAGCCCTCAAAGGACCGGGAACACTGAAGCTTTCTTT,CASSPQRTGNTEAFF
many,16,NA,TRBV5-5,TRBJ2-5,TGTGCCAGCAGCTTCAGTGTGCCGGCCTCGCAAGAGACCCAGTACTTC,CASSFSVPASQETQYF
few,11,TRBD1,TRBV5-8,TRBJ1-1,TGTGCCATTACGGACAGGGGATTGGCTTTCTTT,CAITDRGLAFF
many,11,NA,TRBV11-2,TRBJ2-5,TGTGCCAGCAGCTTAGGGGACTCGGAGTACTTC,CASSLGDSEYF
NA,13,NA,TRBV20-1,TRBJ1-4,TGCAGTCCTTCCGGGGCCACTAATGAAAAACTGTTTTTT,CSPSGATNEKLFF
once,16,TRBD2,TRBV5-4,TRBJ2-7,TGTGCCAGCAGCCGGGGAACGGGGGGGTCGAGAGGCGAGCAGTACTTC,CASSRGTGGSRGEQYF
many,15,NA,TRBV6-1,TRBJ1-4,TGTGCCAGCAGCCTCTTCGGGCAGACTAATGAAAAACTGTTTTTT,CASSLFGQTNEKLFF
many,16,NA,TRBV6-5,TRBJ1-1,TGTGCCAGCAGTTACGGGCCCCGCAGAAAGAACACTGAAGCTTTCTTT,CASSYGPRRKNTEAFF
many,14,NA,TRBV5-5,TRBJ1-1,TGTGCCAGCAGCCTATATACCAGCGGCACTGAAGCTTTCTTT,CASSLYTSGTEAFF
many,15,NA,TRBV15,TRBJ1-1,TGTGCCACCAGCAGAGATGTGAGGGGCTATCCTGAAGCTTTCTTT,CATSRDVRGYPEAFF
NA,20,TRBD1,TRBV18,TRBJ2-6,TGTGCCAGCTCACAGCGCTCCCCCGGGACAGGGGCCTCTGGGGCCAACGTCCTGACTTTC,CASSQRSPGTGASGANVLTF
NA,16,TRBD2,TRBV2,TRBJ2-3,TGTGCCAGTGTTGCCGGGACTAGCGGGATCTGGGATACGCAGTATTTT,CASVAGTSGIWDTQYF
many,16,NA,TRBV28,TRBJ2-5,TGTGCCAGCACCGTCGGACCGGACTCCTTCGGGGAGACCCAGTACTTC,CASTVGPDSFGETQYF
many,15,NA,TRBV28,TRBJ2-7,TGTGCCAGCACCGAACCGAGGGGCGGATCCTACGAGCAGTACTTC,CASTEPRGGSYEQYF
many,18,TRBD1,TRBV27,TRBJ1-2,TGTGCCAGCAGTCTAACAAACGGAAGACAGGGGGCCAACTATGGCTACACCTTC,CASSLTNGRQGANYGYTF
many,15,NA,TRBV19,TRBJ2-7,TGTGCCAGTAGTGCAGGTCCATACGGTCCCTACGAGCAGTACTTC,CASSAGPYGPYEQYF
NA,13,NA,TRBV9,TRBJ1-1,TGTGCCAGCAGCGTAGTACCGGACACTGAAGCTTTCTTT,CASSVVPDTEAFF
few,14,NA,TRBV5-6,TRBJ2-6,TGTGCCAGCAGCTCTCATACTGGGGCCAACGTCCTGACTTTC,CASSSHTGANVLTF
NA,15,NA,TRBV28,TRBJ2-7,TGTGCCAGCAGCCATCCGGACGGTCGGGTGTCCGAGCAGTACTTC,CASSHPDGRVSEQYF
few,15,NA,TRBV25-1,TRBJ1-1,TGTGCCAGCAGTGAATCTACGGGGCTCTCCACTGAAGCTTTCTTT,CASSESTGLSTEAFF
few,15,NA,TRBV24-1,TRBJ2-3,TGTGCCACCTCTCGTACTTTCGGAAAAACAGATACGCAGTATTTT,CATSRTFGKTDTQYF
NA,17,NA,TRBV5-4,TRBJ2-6,TGTGCCAGCAGCTCCCACGACAGGCCGCTGTGGGCCAACGTCCTGACTTTC,CASSSHDRPLWANVLTF
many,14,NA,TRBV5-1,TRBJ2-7,TGCGCCAGCAGCTTGGTCGAGGGCCCGTACGAGCAGTACTTC,CASSLVEGPYEQYF
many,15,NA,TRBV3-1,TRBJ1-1,TGTGCCAGCAGCCCATACAGCGTTCGGAACACTGAAGCTTTCTTT,CASSPYSVRNTEAFF
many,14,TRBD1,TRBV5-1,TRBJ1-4,TGCGCCAGCAGCGTCGGACAGGGTAATGAAAAACTGTTTTTT,CASSVGQGNEKLFF
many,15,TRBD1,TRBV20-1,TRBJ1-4,TGCAGTGCTAGAAGGGACAGGCTGGGATGGGAAAAACTGTTTTTT,CSARRDRLGWEKLFF
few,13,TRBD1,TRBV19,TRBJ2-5,TGTGCCACCCGCCCCAGGGGGCTAGAGACCCAGTACTTC,CATRPRGLETQYF
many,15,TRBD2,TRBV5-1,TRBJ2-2,TGCGCCAGCAGCTTTACTAGCGGGAGCGCCGGGGAGCTGTTTTTT,CASSFTSGSAGELFF
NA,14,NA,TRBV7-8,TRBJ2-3,TGTGCCAGCAGCAACCGACCCGGCACTAGCTACCAGTATTTT,CASSNRPGTSYQYF
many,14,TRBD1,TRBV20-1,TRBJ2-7,TGCAGTGCTCCCCTTCCGGACAGGGGCTACGAGCAGTACTTC,CSAPLPDRGYEQYF
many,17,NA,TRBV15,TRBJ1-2,TGTGCCACCAGCAGAGATCACCCCCCCAACCCTCGGCATGGCTACACCTTC,CATSRDHPPNPRHGYTF
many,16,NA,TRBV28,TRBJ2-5,TGTGCCAGCAGTTTAAATCGTGGGGGGTTTCAAGAGACCCAGTACTTC,CASSLNRGGFQETQYF
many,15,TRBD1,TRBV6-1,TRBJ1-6,TGTGCCAGCAGCCACCTAGACAGGGCGGGCTCACCCCTCCACTTT,CASSHLDRAGSPLHF
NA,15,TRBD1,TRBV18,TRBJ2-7,TGTGCCAGCTCAACAGGACAGGGGGACACCTACGAGCAGTACTTC,CASSTGQGDTYEQYF
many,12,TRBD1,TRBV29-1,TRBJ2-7,TGCAGCGTGCGGACAGGAACCTACGAGCAGTACTTC,CSVRTGTYEQYF
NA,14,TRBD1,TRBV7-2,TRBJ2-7,TGTGCCAGCAGCCGGACAGGGGGAGGCTACGAGCAGTACTTC,CASSRTGGGYEQYF
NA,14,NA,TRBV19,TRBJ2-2,TGTGCCAGTAGTATAGGGGGGTCGACCGGGGAGCTGTTTTTT,CASSIGGSTGELFF
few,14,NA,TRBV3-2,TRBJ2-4,TGTGCCAGCAGCCCCGGACTAGCGGGGAACATTCAGTACTTC,CASSPGLAGNIQYF